The entry below gives a single T cell receptor (beta chain) sequence along with its context. What it recognizes is unknown. The germline V gene has CDR1 LNHDA and CDR2 SQIVND (reference sequence). The CDR3 runs to 13 residues. The V end lost 10 bases, the J end lost 0 bases, and 13 bases lay between the germline ends. This specimen belongs to a study of shared clonotypes between healthy human individuals. The study, taken as a whole, reports: Rarefaction demonstrated incomplete sorted-subset sequencing despite large depth.

Naive-designated CD8 cells lacked CD45RO, were positively enriched for CCR7, and omitted terminally differentiated effector memory CD45RA+ cells. An even split of each subset's genomic DNA across several immunoSEQ plates was performed. Generated by immunoSEQ multiplex PCR, the TCRdb table keeps only in-frame clones and is missing some. The table lists approximately 720,000 clones, roughly 94% of them singletons. This sequence was found in a man aged 25 to 40 in good health. The chain joins TRBV19 to TRBJ2-7; possible D gene TRBD1, 6 bases. Sequencing input: naive CD8+ T cells sorted from blood. The CDR3 here is CAISPGVSYEQYF. CDR3 nucleotide sequence: TGTGCCATCTCACCAGGGGTCTCCTACGAGCAGTACTTC.